This TCR beta chain was obtained from a study of siplizumab effects on memory and regulatory T cells. The study assayed 75,000 to 100,000 TCR templates per sample. Some clones are missing from TCRdb's copy, which holds only in-frame ones; the method was immunoSEQ multiplex PCR. This table holds 75,000 to 95,000 clones, around 90% found once. About this clone: Its antigen is still unknown.

V dropped 3 bases and J dropped 1; count of bases not matched to a gene: 8. The CDR3 is 18 amino acids. Germline V gene lookup returns CDR1 GTSNPN and CDR2 SVGIG (reference sequence). Study conclusions and caveats: Memory cells seemed less diverse than naive T cells, which also seemed major contributors to the alloresponse. With siplizumab, cumulative frequency of CD4+ memory-derived alloreactive sequences dropped significantly. Proof of suppressive function in proliferating Tregs from siplizumab cultures was not established.

What was sequenced was CD4+ T cells sorted from blood. The chain carries TRBV30 and TRBJ2-6; TRBD1 aligns across 11 bases. This clonotype was sampled from a human donor in good health. This CDR3 is CAWSGGGQGVSGANVLTF. Here the CDR3 DNA reads TGTGCCTGGAGCGGGGGGGGACAGGGGGTTTCTGGGGCCAACGTCCTGACTTTC. Based on the CDR3 plus reference TRBV30 and TRBJ2-6, the full variable domain is SQTIHQWPATLVQPVGSPLSLECTVEGTSNPNLYWYRQAAGRGLQLLFYSVGIGQISSEVPQNLSASRPQDRQFILSSKKLLLSDSGFYLCAWSGGGQGVSGANVLTFGAGSRLTVL.